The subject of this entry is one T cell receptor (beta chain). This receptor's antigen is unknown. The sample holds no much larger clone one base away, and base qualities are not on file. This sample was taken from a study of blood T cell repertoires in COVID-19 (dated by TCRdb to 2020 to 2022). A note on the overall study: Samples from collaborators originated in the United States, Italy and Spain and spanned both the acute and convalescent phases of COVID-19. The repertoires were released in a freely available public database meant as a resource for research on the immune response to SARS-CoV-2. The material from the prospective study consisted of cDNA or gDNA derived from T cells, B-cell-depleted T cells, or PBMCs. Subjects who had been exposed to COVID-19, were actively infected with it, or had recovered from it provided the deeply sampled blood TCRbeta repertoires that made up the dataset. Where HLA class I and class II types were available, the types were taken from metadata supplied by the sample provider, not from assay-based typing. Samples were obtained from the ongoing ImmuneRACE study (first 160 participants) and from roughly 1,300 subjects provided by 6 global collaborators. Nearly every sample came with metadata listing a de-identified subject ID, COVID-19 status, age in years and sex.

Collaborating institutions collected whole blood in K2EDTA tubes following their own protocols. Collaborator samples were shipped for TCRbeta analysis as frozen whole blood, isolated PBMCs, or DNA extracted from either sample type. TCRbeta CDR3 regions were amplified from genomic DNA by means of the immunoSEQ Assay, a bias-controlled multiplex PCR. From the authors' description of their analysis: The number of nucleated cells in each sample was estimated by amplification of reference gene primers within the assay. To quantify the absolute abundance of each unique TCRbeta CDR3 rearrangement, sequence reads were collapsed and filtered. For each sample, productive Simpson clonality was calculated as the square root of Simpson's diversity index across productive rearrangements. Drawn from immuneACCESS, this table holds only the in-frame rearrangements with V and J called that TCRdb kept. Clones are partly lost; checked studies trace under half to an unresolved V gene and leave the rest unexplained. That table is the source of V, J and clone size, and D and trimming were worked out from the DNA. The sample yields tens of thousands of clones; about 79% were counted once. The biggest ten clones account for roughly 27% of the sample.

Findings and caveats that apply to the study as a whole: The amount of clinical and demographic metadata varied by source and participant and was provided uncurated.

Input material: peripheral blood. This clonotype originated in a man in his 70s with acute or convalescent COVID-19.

The nucleotide sequence reads TGCAGCGTTGAACGAACTAGGACAGATACGCAGTATTTT. Its protein reads: CSVERTRTDTQYF. This chain joins TRBV29-1 to TRBJ2-3; TRBD2 is a possible D gene, resting on 5 matching bases. CDR1 and CDR2 are drawn from the germline V gene: SQVTM, ANQGSEA. V is shortened by 2 bases, J by 3 bases, and the region joining them spans 9 bases. Including cysteine and phenylalanine, the CDR3 has 13 amino acids. Only the CDR3 region is kept as DNA, spanning 39 bases read in frame from base 1.